This is a list of T cell receptor beta chains from one sample in a study of control samples from healthy donors and cancer patients. Some clones are missing from TCRdb's copy, which holds only in-frame ones; the method was immunoSEQ multiplex PCR. The profile shows 100,000 to 150,000 clones, 80% to 95% of them singletons. The specimen sequenced was blood. The receptors derive from a man aged 18-30 years in good health. Both conserved end residues are part of each CDR3. The D gene is left open where the match is weak. Clone size is not always given. Where it is, it says once, few, many or a class for expanded clones.

V: TRBV14
J: TRBJ2-7
D: -
size: once
DNA: TGTGCCAGCAGCCCTTTAGGAAACTCCTACGAGCAGTACTTC
CDR3: CASSPLGNSYEQYF

V: TRBV7-9
J: TRBJ1-1
D: TRBD1
size: -
DNA: TGTGCCAGCAGCATGACAGGGCGAGGCGCTGAAGCTTTCTTT
CDR3: CASSMTGRGAEAFF

V: TRBV2
J: TRBJ2-3
D: -
size: -
DNA: TGTGCCAGCAGCAGACAGGGAGGGACAGATACGCAGTATTTT
CDR3: CASSRQGGTDTQYF

V: TRBV4-1
J: TRBJ2-1
D: -
size: -
DNA: TGCGCCAGCAGCCAAGATATTGGACGATGGGCTAGCGCCTACAATGAGCAGTTCTTC
CDR3: CASSQDIGRWASAYNEQFF

V: TRBV2
J: TRBJ1-6
D: TRBD1
size: -
DNA: TGTGCCAGCAGTGAAGCCCCATGGGACAGATCCCGTAATTCACCCCTCCACTTT
CDR3: CASSEAPWDRSRNSPLHF

V: TRBV14
J: TRBJ1-5
D: -
size: -
DNA: TGTGCCAGCAGCCACGGAGCAGGTCAGCCCCAGCATTTT
CDR3: CASSHGAGQPQHF

V: TRBV7-9
J: TRBJ1-2
D: -
size: few
DNA: TGTGCCAGCAGCTTAGCGCTGGCAGGCCAATATGGCTACACCTTC
CDR3: CASSLALAGQYGYTF

V: TRBV5-1
J: TRBJ2-7
D: -
size: -
DNA: TGCGCCAGATTACAGGGTGGATACGAGCAGTACTTC
CDR3: CARLQGGYEQYF

V: TRBV30
J: TRBJ1-5
D: TRBD1
size: -
DNA: TGTGCCTGGATCGGGGGTGACAGGGACCTCCTGAGCAATCAGCCCCAGCATTTT
CDR3: CAWIGGDRDLLSNQPQHF

V: TRBV7-2
J: TRBJ1-2
D: -
size: -
DNA: TGTGCCAGCAGCTTGCGGGCCCTAAACTATGGCTACACCTTC
CDR3: CASSLRALNYGYTF

V: TRBV3-1/TRBV3-2
J: TRBJ2-5
D: TRBD2
size: -
DNA: TGTGCCAGCAGCCAATATGTAGCGGGGGAAGAGACCCAGTACTTC
CDR3: CASSQYVAGEETQYF

V: TRBV3-1/TRBV3-2
J: TRBJ1-5
D: -
size: few
DNA: TGTGCCAGCAGCGTCCAACAGGGTCAGCCCCAGCATTTT
CDR3: CASSVQQGQPQHF

V: TRBV4-1
J: TRBJ1-1
D: TRBD1
size: -
DNA: TGCGCCAGCAGGCCGACAGGGGGCACTGAAGCTTTCTTT
CDR3: CASRPTGGTEAFF

V: TRBV18
J: TRBJ1-3
D: -
size: -
DNA: TGTGCCAGCTCACCACCGGCAGGGGCTGGAAACACCATATATTTT
CDR3: CASSPPAGAGNTIYF

V: TRBV14
J: TRBJ1-6
D: TRBD1
size: -
DNA: TGTGCCAGCAGCCTGCGGGACAGGTATTCACCCCTCCACTTT
CDR3: CASSLRDRYSPLHF

V: TRBV5-1
J: TRBJ1-1
D: -
size: -
DNA: TGCGCCAGCAGCCAGGACGGGGATCGGGCTGAAGCTTTCTTT
CDR3: CASSQDGDRAEAFF

V: TRBV27
J: TRBJ1-2
D: TRBD1
size: once
DNA: TGTGCCAGCAGTTTTACAGGGGGATCTTTAGGCTTC
CDR3: CASSFTGGSLGF